The clone carrying this T cell receptor (beta chain) turned up a few times. Its antigen remains unknown. With 2 bases removed from V and 5 bases from J, the gap between germline ends came to 8 bases. This CDR3 has 13 residues. Germline values: CDR1 MDHEN, CDR2 SYDVKM. The sample belongs to a study of post-analysis software for immune sequencing data. Study-wide results and limits: Controls significantly exceeded multiple sclerosis patients in normalized Chao1 diversity. Elevated frequency relative to controls characterized several TRBV segments in patients, TRBV5-6, TRBV5-1 and TRBV20-1 among them.

TCR beta cDNA libraries had unique molecular identifiers. TCRdb itself ran the PCR reads through MiXCR, one entry per CDR3 protein. The sample has roughly 730,000 distinct CDR3 sequences; about 27% are singletons. Sequenced input: blood. This chain connects TRBV28 to TRBJ2-3, with a tentative D call TRBD2 (6 bases). The receptor's source is a girl aged 10 to 17 with multiple sclerosis. The CDR3 loop reads CASSLLAIDTQYF. CDR3 DNA sequence: TGTGCCAGCAGTTTACTAGCGATAGATACGCAGTATTTT.